The 29 T cell receptor beta chains below were found in one sample sequenced in a study of blood T cell repertoires in COVID-19. The repertoire was sequenced with immunoSEQ multiplex PCR; TCRdb's copy has only in-frame clones and lacks some. The sample has 130,000 to 150,000 clones, approximately 89% seen once; the top ten hold around 1.5%. The specimen was peripheral blood. The receptors derive from a human donor in a cohort sampled during active COVID-19.

The J gene is TRBJ2-5, the V gene TRBV27, with D perhaps TRBD2 (6 bases). With 7 bases removed from V and 3 bases from J, the gap between germline ends came to 12 bases. The CDR3 loop spans 13 amino acids. Per germline, CDR1 MNHEY and CDR2 SMNVEV (reference sequence). The CDR3 DNA reads TGTGCCAGCAAAATGGCGGGGAAAGAGACCCAGTACTTC. As protein: CASKMAGKETQYF.

The V and J genes are TRBV7-9 and TRBJ2-1; possibly TRBD2 for D (6 bases). V lost 6 bases to trimming and J lost 9 bases, with 9 bases between them. The CDR3 consists of 11 residues. Germline V gene sequence: CDR1 SEHNR, CDR2 FQNEAQ (reference sequence). The CDR3 sequence is CASSTGAEQFF. In nucleotides, the CDR3 is TGTGCCAGCAGTACGGGAGCTGAGCAGTTCTTC.

V and J are TRBV6-2 or TRBV6-3 and TRBJ2-1, with 7 bases identical to TRBD1. The junction had 5 bases not matched to a gene; V was cut back by 5 bases and J by 1 base. CDR3 length equals 15 residues. Germline CDR1 and CDR2: MNHEY and SVGEGT. The CDR3 reads CASSEGQYSYNEQFF. The CDR3 DNA reads TGTGCCAGCAGTGAGGGACAGTATTCCTACAATGAGCAGTTCTTC.

The chain joins TRBV5-5 to TRBJ2-7, with TRBD1 matching over 7 bases. J gave up 3 bases and V 3 bases, and 3 bases lay outside the gene matches. This CDR3 is 13 amino acids long. CDR1 is SGHKS, CDR2 YYEKEE, per germline (reference sequence). The CDR3 nucleotides are TGTGCCAGCAGCTCAACAGGGGACTACGAGCAGTACTTC. Amino acid sequence: CASSSTGDYEQYF.

The chain has TRBV2 and TRBJ2-7, with 8 nucleotides matching TRBD1. The V segment lost 4 bases and the J segment 4 bases; nucleotides outside the gene matches: 6. The germline V gene has CDR1 SNHLY and CDR2 FYNNEI. The CDR3 totals 14 residues. The CDR3 reads CASSGGTGGYEQYF. The DNA of the CDR3 is TGTGCCAGCAGTGGGGGGACAGGCGGTTACGAGCAGTACTTC.

The chain employs TRBV7-9 and TRBJ1-4, with D unresolved. V shed 3 bases and J shed 7 bases, with 9 bases lying between them. CDR1 and CDR2 from the germline V gene are SEHNR and FQNEAQ (reference sequence). This CDR3 region has 13 residues. DNA for the CDR3: TGTGCCAGCAGCTTCGGAACAGCTGAAAAACTGTTTTTT. Its translation is CASSFGTAEKLFF. The full variable domain, with the rest looked up from reference TRBV7-9 and TRBJ1-4, is DTGVSQNPRHKITKRGQNVTFRCDPISEHNRLYWYRQTLGQGPEFLTYFQNEAQLEKSRLLSDRFSAERPKGSFSTLEIQRTEQGDSAMYLCASSFGTAEKLFFGSGTQLSVL.

This clone occurred once. Other DNA sequences of this sample code for an identical CDR3. The V and J genes are TRBV10-3 and TRBJ1-1; 8 nucleotides agree with TRBD1. Per the germline V gene, CDR1 is ENHRY and CDR2 is SYGVKD. Trimming removed 8 bases from V and 2 bases from J; junction bases left unmatched: 4. The CDR3 loop spans 13 amino acids. In nucleotides, the CDR3 is TGTGCCATCTCCAGGGGGCCTAACACTGAAGCTTTCTTT. Amino acid sequence: CAISRGPNTEAFF.

Comments on this clone: Other DNA sequences within the sample encode an identical CDR3. The gene calls are TRBV12-3 or TRBV12-4 and TRBJ2-5; perhaps TRBD1 as D (5 bases). The CDR3 runs to 13 residues. V was trimmed by 3 bases and J by 4 bases, leaving 9 bases between them. CDR3 loop: CASSLWQGETQYF. As DNA, the CDR3 is TGTGCCAGCAGTTTGTGGCAGGGAGAGACCCAGTACTTC.

The rearrangement uses TRBV4-2 and TRBJ1-2, with D possibly TRBD1 on 5 matching bases. The V end lost 1 base, the J end lost 1 base, and 13 bases lay between the germline ends. Germline CDR1 and CDR2: LGHNA and YNFKEQ. The CDR3 length is 16 residues. The CDR3 is CASSQAGGNYNYGYTF. The CDR3 nucleotides read TGTGCCAGCAGCCAAGCGGGGGGAAATTATAACTATGGCTACACCTTC.

This chain connects TRBV7-9 to TRBJ1-2, with D tentatively TRBD1 (5 bases). The CDR3 loop spans 14 amino acids. Trimming took off 1 base at V and 4 bases at J, with 10 bases between the two ends. The germline CDR1 and CDR2 sequences are SEHNR and FQNEAQ (reference sequence). The CDR3 region has the DNA TGTGCCAGCAGCTTAGGGGAGGGGAGCTATGGCTACACCTTC. Amino acids: CASSLGEGSYGYTF.

The chain combines TRBV4-1 with TRBJ1-1; TRBD1 aligns across 7 bases. The V gene end was trimmed by 2 bases and the J gene end by 2 bases; junction bases not matched to a gene: 8. This CDR3 is built from 16 residues. CDR1 and CDR2 (germline): MGHRA, YSYEKL. The CDR3 region is CASSQRQGTANTEAFF. CDR3 sequence (DNA): TGCGCCAGCAGCCAACGACAAGGGACAGCTAACACTGAAGCTTTCTTT.

The chain has TRBV5-1 and TRBJ2-3; D uncertain. Between the trimmed V and J ends, which lost 1 base and 7 bases, there was a span of 13 bases. The CDR3 sequence is 14 residues long. Per germline, CDR1 SGHRS and CDR2 YFSETQ. CDR3 in amino acids: CASSLLDFWNTQYF. The CDR3, as DNA: TGCGCCAGCAGCTTGCTAGACTTTTGGAATACGCAGTATTTT.

This clone was seen only once. The chain is built from TRBV30 and TRBJ2-7; 9 nucleotides line up with TRBD1. The V and J ends lost 4 bases and 5 bases, in that order; junction bases with no gene match: 6. CDR3 length equals 13 residues. CDR1 is GTSNPN, CDR2 SVGIG, per germline (reference sequence). The CDR3 DNA is TGTGCCTGGACCGGGACAGGGTTTAACGAGCAGTACTTC. It yields the protein CAWTGTGFNEQYF.

This chain uses TRBV6-6 with TRBJ2-5, with 8 bases fitting TRBD1. The trim removed 6 bases at V and 6 bases at J, leaving 3 bases unmatched. Germline V CDR1 and CDR2: MNHNY, SVGAGI (reference sequence). This CDR3 contains 12 residues. The CDR3, as DNA: TGTGCCAGCAGGACAGGGGAGAAGACCCAGTACTTC. Protein product: CASRTGEKTQYF.

The chain employs TRBV6-5 and TRBJ1-1; no clear D gene. Germline CDR1 is MNHEY and CDR2 is SVGAGI. This CDR3 is 15 amino acids long. V lost 6 bases and J lost 0, with 14 bases in between. The CDR3 DNA follows: TGTGCCAGCAGGACCGGTAGCAGCATGAACACTGAAGCTTTCTTT. Translated, it gives CASRTGSSMNTEAFF.

About this clone itself: The sample contains more than one DNA sequence encoding this CDR3. The chain carries TRBV7-2 and TRBJ2-1, with 12 positions matching TRBD2. With V trimmed by 6 bases and J by 4 bases, 4 bases remained unmatched. Germline lookup yields CDR1 SGHTA and CDR2 FQGNSA. This CDR3 spans 15 amino acids. This chain's CDR3 is CASSSSGGAYNEQFF. The CDR3 DNA reads as TGTGCCAGCAGTTCTAGCGGGGGGGCTTACAATGAGCAGTTCTTC.

V gene TRBV10-3 combines with J gene TRBJ1-1; D unclear. V was clipped by 3 bases and J by 1 base, with 6 bases between them. Germline lookup yields CDR1 ENHRY and CDR2 SYGVKD. The CDR3 covers 13 residues. This CDR3 is CAISDRKNTEAFF. The CDR3 DNA reads as TGTGCCATCAGTGACAGAAAGAACACTGAAGCTTTCTTT.

The chain recombines TRBV19 with TRBJ1-2; 8 bases line up with TRBD1. Unmatched junction bases numbered 6, after V lost 7 bases and J lost 5 bases. CDR3 length equals 13 residues. The germline V gene has CDR1 LNHDA and CDR2 SQIVND (reference sequence). DNA of the CDR3: TGTGCCAGTAAGGGCCAGGGGGCGTATGGCTACACCTTC. Translating it yields CASKGQGAYGYTF.

The chain has TRBV20-1 and TRBJ1-2; possible D gene TRBD1, 6 bases. V was clipped by 4 bases and J by 8 bases, with 8 bases between them. The CDR3 is 10 amino acids. Per germline, CDR1 DFQATT and CDR2 SNEGSKA (reference sequence). The DNA for the CDR3 is TGCAGTGCTACTGGGGGCGGCTACACCTTC. It encodes CSATGGGYTF.

The chain has TRBV19 and TRBJ1-6; D gene unclear. Germline-derived CDR1 and CDR2 are LNHDA and SQIVND (reference sequence). The CDR3 spans 13 residues. The V end was cut by 6 bases, the J end by 14 bases, with 17 bases between. The CDR3 nucleotides read TGTGCCAGTAGCCTACCTTCCACGGAGGCCCTCCACTTT. Translating it yields CASSLPSTEALHF. The whole variable domain, remainder taken from reference TRBV19 and TRBJ1-6, is DGGITQSPKYLFRKEGQNVTLSCEQNLNHDAMYWYRQDPGQGLRLIYYSQIVNDFQKGDIAEGYSVSREKKESFPLTVTSAQKNPTAFYLCASSLPSTEALHFGNGTRLTVT.

The CDR3 coding sequence is TGTGCCAGCAGCCCCCTTCCGGGACAGGGAGGTGAAAAACTGTTTTTT. This encodes CASSPLPGQGGEKLFF. The chain recombines TRBV7-8 with TRBJ1-4; 9 nucleotides align to TRBD1. This CDR3 comprises 16 residues. Germline trimming cut 5 bases from V and 7 bases from J; bases unmatched to any gene: 11. The V gene's germline CDR1 is SGHVS and CDR2 FQNEAQ.

The DNA for the CDR3 is TGTGCCAGCAGGCGGGACGGAGAAAAACTGTTTTTT. It is translated as CASRRDGEKLFF. The rearrangement joins TRBV12-3 or TRBV12-4 to TRBJ1-4; TRBD1 might be the D (5 bases). The ends were cut back, 6 bases at V and 8 bases at J, with 10 bases in the middle. The CDR3 totals 12 residues.

CDR3 nucleotides: TGTGCCAGTAGCAAGGAGTTTGGCTACACCTTC. Translating it yields CASSKEFGYTF. The V call is TRBV19, the J call TRBJ1-2; D ambiguous. The CDR3 spans 11 residues. Between the trimmed V and J ends, which lost 6 bases and 7 bases, there was a span of 9 bases. Germline V gene data show CDR1 as LNHDA and CDR2 as SQIVND (reference sequence).

The chain is built from TRBV3-1 (or the pseudogene TRBV3-2) and TRBJ2-3; 10 nucleotides line up with TRBD2. Losses at the gene ends were 1 base for V and 1 base for J; bases not matched to a gene: 5. The CDR3 has 17 residues. The germline CDR1 and CDR2 sequences are LGHDT and YNNKEL (reference sequence). The CDR3 spells CASSQGGLAAGTDTQYF. The CDR3 nucleotides read TGTGCCAGCAGCCAAGGCGGACTAGCGGCCGGCACAGATACGCAGTATTTT.

The gene calls are TRBV11-2 and TRBJ1-4; no clear D. V lost 5 bases and J lost 8, with 12 bases in between. The CDR3 length is 13 residues. CDR1 and CDR2 (germline): SGHAT, FQNNGV. As DNA, the CDR3 is TGTGCCAGCAGCCTCGGCTTGAGGGAAAAACTGTTTTTT. As protein: CASSLGLREKLFF.

The rearrangement links TRBV9 to TRBJ1-5; D unresolved. In germline, CDR1 is SGDLS, CDR2 YYNGEE. This CDR3 region has 14 residues. V gave up 4 bases and J gave up 3 bases, with 11 bases separating them. CDR3 in DNA: TGTGCCAGCAGCCCGACGGGAAACAATCAGCCCCAGCATTTT. As protein: CASSPTGNNQPQHF.

This clone occurred a few times. The chain uses TRBV25-1 and TRBJ1-6; TRBD1 agrees at 8 bases. The CDR3 runs to 17 residues. V lost 5 bases to trimming and J lost 6 bases; unmatched junction nucleotides: 12. CDR1 MGHDK and CDR2 SYGVNS come from the germline V gene. As DNA, the CDR3 is TGTGCCAGCAGTACTTCCTACGGGACAGGTTTTAATTCACCCCTCCACTTT. This codes for CASSTSYGTGFNSPLHF. Full variable domain (remainder filled in from reference TRBV25-1 and TRBJ1-6): EADIYQTPRYLVIGTGKKITLECSQTMGHDKMYWYQQDPGMELHLIHYSYGVNSTEKGDLSSESTVSRIRTEHFPLTLESARPSHTSQYLCASSTSYGTGFNSPLHFGNGTRLTVT.

V is TRBV5-4 and J is TRBJ2-7, with D possibly being TRBD2 (6 bases). CDR3 size: 14 residues. Germline CDR1 reads SGHNT; CDR2 reads YYREEE (reference sequence). Trimming took off 2 bases at V and 3 bases at J, with 12 bases between the two ends. The CDR3 DNA reads TGTGCCAGCAGCTTTGGGACTGCCGGCTACGAGCAGTACTTC. Translation: CASSFGTAGYEQYF.

The CDR3 loop reads CASSLGPGGPEAFF. The CDR3 bases are TGTGCCAGCAGCTTGGGGCCAGGGGGCCCTGAAGCTTTCTTT. The chain employs TRBV7-4 and TRBJ1-1; the match to TRBD1 covers 8 bases. Germline values: CDR1 SGHVT, CDR2 SQSDAQ. Trimming removed 3 bases from V and 6 bases from J; junction bases left unmatched: 6. This CDR3 spans 14 amino acids.